Detailed here is one TCR beta chain. Its antigen remains unknown. This sample is part of a study of T cell responses to AZD1222 COVID-19 vaccine. On the study more broadly: Pooling of second doses given at about 4 or about 12 weeks was done.

Looked up from germline, CDR1 is SGHVS and CDR2 is FQNEAQ. The CDR3 length is 13 residues. The ends lost 5 bases at V and 3 bases at J; junction bases unmatched: 3. Study-wide results and limits: Baseline serology detected seropositivity in only six or seven AZD1222 recipients. Researchers report vaccine-associated CD4 TCRs spanning spike, with dominance at 160-218 and 743-854. After two AZD1222 doses, spike-specific TCR breadth and depth rose versus day 0.

Generated by immunoSEQ multiplex PCR, the TCRdb table keeps only in-frame clones and is missing some. The sample records 150,000 to 200,000 clones, approximately 91% being singletons. The sequence derives from an adult in good health. The rearrangement uses TRBV7-8 and TRBJ1-2; 7 bases line up with TRBD1. The sample was peripheral blood, taken on day 0 of AZD1222 vaccination. The chain's CDR3 is CASSETGDYGYTF. The CDR3, as DNA: TGTGCCAGCAGCGAAACAGGGGACTATGGCTACACCTTC.